This passage covers 29 T cell receptor beta chains from one sample sequenced in a study of OX40 agonist ivuxolimab in advanced cancers. Some clones are missing from TCRdb's copy, which holds only in-frame ones; the method was immunoSEQ multiplex PCR. Among about 76,000 clones listed, roughly 86% were seen once. This specimen consisted of CD4+ or CD8+ T cells sorted from blood, obtained in a trial of the OX40 agonist ivuxolimab. The origin of the receptors is an adult with an advanced solid tumor such as melanoma, head and neck, liver or kidney cancer.

The chain carries TRBV7-2 and TRBJ2-5; 10 bases agree with TRBD2. Germline CDR1 and CDR2: SGHTA and FQGNSA. V dropped 5 bases and J dropped 5; count of bases not matched to a gene: 2. CDR3 size: 13 residues. The CDR3 loop is CASSILAGETQYF. Here the CDR3 DNA reads TGTGCCAGCAGCATACTAGCGGGGGAGACCCAGTACTTC.

In nucleotides, the CDR3 is TGTGCCACCAGCAGCAACCAGGGTAGCGAGCAGTACGTC. Its translation: CATSSNQGSEQYV. The genes are TRBV15 and TRBJ2-7; possible D gene TRBD1, 5 bases. Trimming removed 3 bases at V and 6 bases at J, with 12 bases between. The CDR3 contains 13 residues. The germline V gene has CDR1 LNHNV and CDR2 YYDKDF (reference sequence).

The gene calls are TRBV30 and TRBJ1-2; the D gene is possibly TRBD1 (5 bases). Germline CDR1 reads GTSNPN; CDR2 reads SVGIG (reference sequence). The length of the CDR3 is 12 residues. V lost 2 bases and J lost 8, with 12 bases in between. CDR3 residues: CAWSLAQGGYTF. In DNA form, the CDR3 reads TGTGCCTGGAGTCTGGCGCAGGGCGGCTACACCTTC.

The J gene is TRBJ1-2, the V gene TRBV28; 10 bases are shared with TRBD1. CDR3 length: 15 amino acids. Germline V gene lookup returns CDR1 MDHEN and CDR2 SYDVKM. V was clipped by 5 bases and J by 10 bases; unmatched bases: 13. In DNA, the CDR3 is TGTGCCAGCAGTCCGCCGGGACAGGGGTTCCGTGTCTACACCTTC. Protein sequence: CASSPPGQGFRVYTF.

The chain has TRBV27 and TRBJ2-1; D gene unclear. The V gene lost 3 bases and the J gene lost 5 bases, with 11 bases spanning the gap. This CDR3 region has 14 residues. From germline, CDR1 is MNHEY and CDR2 SMNVEV (reference sequence). CDR3 coding DNA: TGTGCCAGCAGTTTGCGGTGGCGAGACAATGAGCAGTTCTTC. Translating gives CASSLRWRDNEQFF.

V gene TRBV27 combines with J gene TRBJ2-3, with 8 bases lining up with TRBD2. Trimming took 5 bases from V and 6 from J; bases not matched to a gene: 7. Looked up from germline, CDR1 is MNHEY and CDR2 is SMNVEV (reference sequence). The CDR3 totals 14 residues. CDR3 sequence reads: CASSRVAGQDTQYF. The CDR3 DNA sequence: TGTGCCAGCAGTCGAGTAGCGGGGCAGGATACGCAGTATTTT.

The rearrangement uses TRBV6-5 and TRBJ2-1, with unresolved D. V was shortened by 2 bases and J by 0 bases, with 11 bases between the two germline ends. The CDR3 totals 16 residues. Germline assignment: CDR1 MNHEY and CDR2 SVGAGI. This CDR3 is CASSYLVRSSYNEQFF. DNA of the CDR3: TGTGCCAGCAGTTACCTGGTGAGGAGCTCCTACAATGAGCAGTTCTTC.

This clone has just a few counts. This rearrangement joins TRBV5-4 to TRBJ2-2; no clear D gene. With 4 bases removed from V and 0 bases from J, the gap between germline ends came to 10 bases. In germline, CDR1 is SGHNT, CDR2 YYREEE (reference sequence). The CDR3 spans 15 residues. In DNA form, the CDR3 reads TGTGCCAGCAGCCCGAGTGGGGCGAACACCGGGGAGCTGTTTTTT. Translation gives CASSPSGANTGELFF.

The chain has TRBV4-3 and TRBJ1-2; D perhaps matches TRBD1 (6 bases). This CDR3 comprises 15 residues. Germline V CDR1 and CDR2: LGHNA, YSLEER. The V end was cut by 3 bases, the J end by 7 bases, with 18 bases between. This CDR3 is CASSQAQQGRSGYTF. The CDR3 coding sequence is TGCGCCAGCAGCCAGGCACAACAGGGTAGGTCTGGCTACACCTTC.

The chain links TRBV7-2 to TRBJ2-5; the D gene is possibly TRBD1 (6 bases). Per the germline V gene, CDR1 is SGHTA and CDR2 is FQGNSA. The germline V and J ends were trimmed by 7 bases and 1 base, with 16 bases remaining between them. The CDR3 has 15 amino acids. The CDR3 nucleotides read TGTGCCAGCATCACAGACAGGCTAGTCCAAGAGACCCAGTACTTC. Its protein product is CASITDRLVQETQYF.

This chain connects TRBV9 to TRBJ1-1; 7 nucleotides align to TRBD1. V was clipped by 1 base and J by 3 bases; unmatched bases: 6. The CDR3 covers 15 residues. Germline V lookup: CDR1 SGDLS, CDR2 YYNGEE. The CDR3, as DNA: TGTGCCAGCAGCGTAACGGGCAGGGGGGACACTGAAGCTTTCTTT. It translates to CASSVTGRGDTEAFF.

The chain has TRBV18 and TRBJ2-7, with D possibly being TRBD1 or TRBD2 (5 bases each). Trimming took off 3 bases at V and 3 bases at J, with 15 bases between the two ends. The CDR3 has 15 amino acids. Germline V gene sequence: CDR1 KGHSH, CDR2 LQKENI. CDR3: CASSPPGRGGYEQYF. The CDR3 DNA reads TGTGCCAGCTCACCGCCGGGACGTGGGGGCTACGAGCAGTACTTC.

The chain carries TRBV5-1 and TRBJ2-7, with TRBD2 matching 8 bases. Germline V gene sequence: CDR1 SGHRS, CDR2 YFSETQ. Trimming cost V 0 bases and J 4 bases; bases outside gene matches: 6. The CDR3 is 15 residues long. The CDR3 is CASSLATGGPYEQYF. The CDR3 DNA reads as TGCGCCAGCAGCTTGGCAACGGGGGGGCCTTACGAGCAGTACTTC.

The chain is built from TRBV2 and TRBJ1-6; the match to TRBD1 covers 7 bases. CDR1 and CDR2 (germline): SNHLY, FYNNEI. CDR3 size: 15 residues. V shed 4 bases, J shed 3 bases, and the junction held 3 bases outside the gene matches. The CDR3 sequence: CASSVQGIYNSPLHF. The CDR3, as DNA: TGTGCCAGCAGTGTACAGGGGATCTATAATTCACCCCTCCACTTT.

V usage is TRBV6-1 and J usage is TRBJ2-1; no definite D call. This CDR3 is 14 amino acids long. Germline CDR1 is MNHNS and CDR2 is SASEGT. V lost 7 bases and J lost 4, with 14 bases in between. CDR3 in DNA: TGTGCCAGCACTCCAACGGGCTATTACAATGAGCAGTTCTTC. It yields the protein CASTPTGYYNEQFF.

In its sample, this clone was seen a few times. This rearrangement joins TRBV27 to TRBJ2-3; the D is unclear. CDR1 is MNHEY and CDR2 is SMNVEV in the germline V gene (reference sequence). Trimming took off 4 bases at V and 0 bases at J, with 14 bases between the two ends. The CDR3 is 16 residues long. The DNA of the CDR3 is TGTGCCAGCAGTTCGGGTGGCAGACGAAGCACAGATACGCAGTATTTT. Amino acid sequence: CASSSGGRRSTDTQYF.

The CDR3 coding sequence is TGCGCCAGCAGCTTGGAGCCGGTTTCCTACGAGCAGTACGTC. Amino acids: CASSLEPVSYEQYV. This rearrangement joins TRBV5-1 to TRBJ2-7, with no clear D. The germline gives CDR1 SGHRS, CDR2 YFSETQ. The CDR3 spans 14 residues. V was trimmed by 0 bases and J by 1 base, leaving 8 bases between them.

This chain connects TRBV12-2 to TRBJ2-7. TRBV12-2 has pseudogene status. The CDR3 runs to 18 residues. As DNA, the CDR3 is TGTGCAAGTCGCTTAGTTCGTATCTCTGGGTGTCAAGTCTACGAGCAGTACGTC. Residues: CASRLVRISGCQVYEQYV.

The chain carries TRBV18 and TRBJ2-1, with TRBD2 matching over 10 bases. Losses at the gene ends were 1 base for V and 7 bases for J; bases not matched to a gene: 13. The CDR3 spans 18 residues. Germline CDR1 and CDR2: KGHSH and LQKENI. The chain's CDR3 is CASSPRSLAGVPGNEQFF. CDR3 DNA sequence: TGTGCCAGCTCACCACGGAGCCTAGCGGGGGTTCCGGGAAATGAGCAGTTCTTC.

This rearrangement joins TRBV30 to TRBJ1-6; D is perhaps TRBD1 (6 bases). Trimming cost V 3 bases and J 7 bases, with 13 bases left between them. The CDR3 covers 14 residues. Germline lookup yields CDR1 GTSNPN and CDR2 SVGIG (reference sequence). The CDR3 loop is CAWRYRVENSPLHF. The CDR3, as DNA: TGTGCCTGGAGATACAGGGTCGAGAATTCACCCCTCCACTTT. Based on the CDR3 plus reference TRBV30 and TRBJ1-6, the full variable domain is SQTIHQWPATLVQPVGSPLSLECTVEGTSNPNLYWYRQAAGRGLQLLFYSVGIGQISSEVPQNLSASRPQDRQFILSSKKLLLSDSGFYLCAWRYRVENSPLHFGNGTRLTVT.

The V gene is TRBV9, the J gene TRBJ2-3; 14 positions match TRBD2. Germline loops: CDR1 SGDLS, CDR2 YYNGEE. V lost 4 bases, J lost 5 bases, and 3 bases stayed unmatched. The CDR3 extends over 15 amino acids. CDR3 loop: CASSWTSGGLDTQYF. The CDR3 DNA sequence: TGTGCCAGCAGCTGGACTAGCGGGGGGTTAGATACGCAGTATTTT.

J is TRBJ1-3 and V is TRBV10-3, with D unresolved. CDR1 and CDR2 (germline): ENHRY, SYGVKD. V was clipped by 6 bases and J by 4 bases, with 16 bases between them. This CDR3 is built from 15 residues. The CDR3 DNA follows: TGTGCCATCAGGCCAACAGAGTTTAAAGGAAACACCATATATTTT. Protein: CAIRPTEFKGNTIYF.

This clone came up once. The CDR3 loop reads CASKNLAASNQPQHF. CDR3 nucleotides: TGTGCCAGTAAAAATTTGGCGGCTAGCAATCAGCCCCAGCATTTT. V gene TRBV19 combines with J gene TRBJ1-5; D remains unclear. Trimming took 7 bases from V and 0 from J, leaving 13 bases between them. Per the germline V gene, CDR1 is LNHDA and CDR2 is SQIVND (reference sequence). This CDR3 contains 15 residues.

This clone was recorded once. CDR3 nucleotides: TGTGCCAGCAGTTACCAGGGTGGTCAAACTGAAGCTTTCTTT. Translation: CASSYQGGQTEAFF. The chain combines TRBV6-5 with TRBJ1-1; D perhaps matches TRBD1 (5 bases). V was cut by 2 bases and J by 5 bases, with 12 bases left in between. CDR3 length equals 14 residues. The germline CDR1 and CDR2 sequences are MNHEY and SVGAGI.

This clone occurred once. The V call is TRBV2, the J call TRBJ1-2; 7 nucleotides match TRBD1. Germline CDR1 and CDR2: SNHLY and FYNNEI. V lost 5 bases and J lost 4; bases outside the gene matches: 4. The CDR3 contains 13 residues. DNA of the CDR3: TGTGCCAGCAGTTCTAGACAGGGCTATGGCTACACCTTC. Translating it yields CASSSRQGYGYTF. Looking up the rest from reference TRBV2 and TRBJ1-2 gives the full variable domain: EPEVTQTPSHQVTQMGQEVILRCVPISNHLYFYWYRQILGQKVEFLVSFYNNEISEKSEIFDDQFSVERPDGSNFTLKIRSTKLEDSAMYFCASSSRQGYGYTFGSGTRLTVV.

The rearrangement links TRBV19 to TRBJ2-5; 7 bases fit TRBD1. CDR3 length: 14 residues. The trim removed 4 bases at V and 5 bases at J, leaving 7 bases unmatched. Germline CDR1 LNHDA, CDR2 SQIVND (reference sequence). Written as DNA, the CDR3 is TGTGCCAGTAGTAGAGGACAGGCCCCGGAGACCCAGTACTTC. This translates into CASSRGQAPETQYF.

V is TRBV30 and J is TRBJ2-7; unclear D gene. This CDR3 contains 12 residues. The V gene's germline CDR1 is GTSNPN and CDR2 SVGIG (reference sequence). V lost 4 bases and J 3 bases, leaving 10 bases between the germline ends. CDR3 in amino acids: CAWKGGGYEQYF. The CDR3 DNA reads TGTGCCTGGAAGGGTGGCGGCTACGAGCAGTACTTC.

The gene calls are TRBV29-1 and TRBJ2-7; D is unclear. Germline CDR1 and CDR2: SQVTM and ANQGSEA. There are 13 residues in the CDR3. V was pared by 1 base and J by 0 bases, with 7 bases between. CDR3 amino acids: CSVEGSSSYEQYF. The CDR3 DNA is TGCAGCGTTGAAGGGTCTAGCTCCTACGAGCAGTACTTC.

V and J are TRBV2 and TRBJ1-5; TRBD1 might be the D (5 bases). CDR1 is SNHLY and CDR2 is FYNNEI in the germline V gene. The CDR3 is 14 residues long. V gave up 6 bases and J gave up 1 base, with 10 bases separating them. The CDR3 protein is CASRGATSNQPQHF. CDR3 in DNA: TGTGCCAGCAGAGGGGCCACAAGCAATCAGCCCCAGCATTTT.